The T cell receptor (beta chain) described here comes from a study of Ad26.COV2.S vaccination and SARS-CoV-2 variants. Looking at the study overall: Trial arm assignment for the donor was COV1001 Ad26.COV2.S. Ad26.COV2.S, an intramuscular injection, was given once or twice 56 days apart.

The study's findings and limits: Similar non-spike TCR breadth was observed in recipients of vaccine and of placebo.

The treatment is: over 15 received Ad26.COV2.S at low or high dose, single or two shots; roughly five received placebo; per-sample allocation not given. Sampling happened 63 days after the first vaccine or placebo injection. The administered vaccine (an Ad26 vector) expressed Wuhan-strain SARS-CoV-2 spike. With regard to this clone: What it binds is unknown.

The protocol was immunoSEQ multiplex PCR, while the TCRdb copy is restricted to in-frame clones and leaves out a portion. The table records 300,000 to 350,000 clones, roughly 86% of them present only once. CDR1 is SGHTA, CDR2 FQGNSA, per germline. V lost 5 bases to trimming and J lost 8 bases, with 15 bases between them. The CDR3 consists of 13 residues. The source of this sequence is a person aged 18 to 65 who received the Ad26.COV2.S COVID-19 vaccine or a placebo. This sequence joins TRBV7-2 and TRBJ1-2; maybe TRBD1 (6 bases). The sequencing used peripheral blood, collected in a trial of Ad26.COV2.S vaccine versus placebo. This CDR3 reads CASSLGGLGGYTF. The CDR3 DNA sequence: TGTGCCAGCAGCCTAGGGGGTTTGGGGGGCTACACCTTC.